The clone carrying this TCR beta chain was seen a few times. Its antigen is unknown. This sample was taken from a study of beta chain features in type 1 diabetes. Study background: Similarity in age, gender and cell yields was seen between patients and healthy donors. Findings of the study overall: VDJ junctions in type 1 diabetes patients carried more deletions and fewer insertions.

Germline V gene lookup returns CDR1 SGHRS and CDR2 YFSETQ. With V trimmed by 5 bases and J by 6 bases, 5 bases remained unmatched. This CDR3 spans 13 amino acids. The authors obtained over 98% purity in all sorted populations. Of the isolated RNA, all was reverse transcribed, and so the sequenced material was expressed TCRB transcripts. This table comes from immunoSEQ multiplex PCR, and its TCRdb copy is limited to in-frame clones, with some not included. The table records hundreds of thousands of clones, about a sixth of them present only once. The TCR comes from a woman aged 18-29 years in good health. The rearrangement links TRBV5-1 to TRBJ2-3; 8 bases fit TRBD2. The source material was naive CD4+ T cells from blood. CDR3 protein: CASRAGVGDTQYF. The CDR3 nucleotides are TGCGCCAGCAGAGCGGGAGTTGGGGATACGCAGTATTTT.